These 26 T cell receptor beta chains were all obtained from the same sample, sequenced in a study of shared clonotypes between healthy human individuals. Naive CD8 cells were CD45RO-negative, positively selected for CCR7, excluding terminally differentiated effector memory CD45RA+ cells. Clones were read by immunoSEQ multiplex PCR, and TCRdb kept only the in-frame ones, dropping some. The data contain 550,000 to 750,000 clones, roughly nine tenths of them seen just once; the ten biggest clones take up 20% to 25%. Specimen: naive CD8+ T cells sorted from blood. The receptors here all came from a man aged 25-45 years in good health.

The rearrangement links TRBV7-6 to TRBJ1-4; 7 bases line up with TRBD1. Looked up from germline, CDR1 is SGHVS and CDR2 is FNYEAQ. With 3 bases clipped from V and 7 bases from J, the junction kept 8 bases outside the gene matches. The CDR3 contains 15 residues. CDR3 in DNA: TGTGCCAGCAGCTTTACAGGGGTTGTTTTTGAAAAACTGTTTTTT. Its protein is CASSFTGVVFEKLFF.

The chain combines TRBV7-9 with TRBJ2-4, with 8 bases matching TRBD2. This CDR3 region has 14 residues. Germline CDR1 is SEHNR and CDR2 is FQNEAQ (reference sequence). V lost 7 bases to trimming and J lost 6 bases; unmatched junction nucleotides: 8. The DNA for the CDR3 is TGTGCCAGCACCGAGGGACTAGAGATAAACATTCAGTACTTC. It specifies CASTEGLEINIQYF. The full variable domain, in which reference TRBV7-9 and TRBJ2-4 provide the parts outside the CDR3, is DTGVSQNPRHKITKRGQNVTFRCDPISEHNRLYWYRQTLGQGPEFLTYFQNEAQLEKSRLLSDRFSAERPKGSFSTLEIQRTEQGDSAMYLCASTEGLEINIQYFGAGTRLSVL.

The rearrangement uses TRBV13 and TRBJ1-2; D gene ambiguous. Germline lookup yields CDR1 PRHDT and CDR2 FYEKMQ (reference sequence). Trimming took 2 bases from V and 4 from J, leaving 11 bases between them. The CDR3 extends over 14 amino acids. CDR3 DNA sequence: TGTGCCAGCAGCTTATCCGGGATTTTCTATGGCTACACCTTC. Translation gives CASSLSGIFYGYTF.

In this sample, this clone turned up a few times. CDR3 protein: CASSEDGYGYTF. DNA of the CDR3: TGTGCCAGCAGTGAGGACGGCTATGGCTACACCTTC. The rearrangement joins TRBV6-6 to TRBJ1-2; D unclear. V was pared by 5 bases and J by 4 bases, with 8 bases between. The CDR3 covers 12 residues. Germline CDR1 and CDR2: MNHNY and SVGAGI (reference sequence).

The chain uses TRBV11-2 and TRBJ2-2; the match to TRBD2 covers 13 bases. This CDR3 contains 18 residues. Trimming cost V 1 base and J 0 bases; bases outside gene matches: 2. CDR1 is SGHAT, CDR2 FQNNGV, per germline. CDR3 in amino acids: CASSLGGLAGANTGELFF. In nucleotides, the CDR3 is TGTGCCAGCAGCTTAGGTGGACTAGCGGGAGCGAACACCGGGGAGCTGTTTTTT.

The genes are TRBV27 and TRBJ2-7; TRBD2 agrees at 7 bases. CDR3 size: 14 residues. Germline trimming cut 5 bases from V and 4 bases from J; bases unmatched to any gene: 8. CDR1 and CDR2 (germline): MNHEY, SMNVEV (reference sequence). CDR3 in DNA: TGTGCCAGCAGTCCTGGACTAGTTGGATACGAGCAGTACTTC. This codes for CASSPGLVGYEQYF.

This chain links TRBV7-9 with TRBJ2-7, with D unresolved. This CDR3 region has 15 residues. In germline, CDR1 is SEHNR, CDR2 FQNEAQ (reference sequence). V lost 5 bases and J 6 bases, leaving 20 bases between the germline ends. The CDR3 DNA reads as TGTGCCAGCAGCCCCGGATCCTTTACGACGGGCGAGCAGTACTTC. Its protein is CASSPGSFTTGEQYF.

The chain uses TRBV10-3 and TRBJ2-7; TRBD2 agrees at 8 bases. Germline trimming cut 10 bases from V and 2 bases from J; bases unmatched to any gene: 7. CDR1 is ENHRY and CDR2 is SYGVKD in the germline V gene. This CDR3 has 13 residues. The CDR3 DNA is TGTGCCACCAGCCTGGGACTAGCCTACGAGCAGTACTTC. Its translation: CATSLGLAYEQYF.

This clone occurred once. The rearrangement joins TRBV29-1 to TRBJ2-3; no definite D call. Germline V gives CDR1 SQVTM, CDR2 ANQGSEA. This CDR3 comprises 13 residues. Trimming took off 4 bases at V and 1 base at J, with 9 bases between the two ends. CDR3 in DNA: TGCAGCGTTGTGGCAGGCGGCACAGATACGCAGTATTTT. Protein: CSVVAGGTDTQYF.

V and J are TRBV25-1 and TRBJ2-7; tentative D call: TRBD2 (5 bases). Germline V gene sequence: CDR1 MGHDK, CDR2 SYGVNS. V lost 5 bases, J lost 7 bases, and 24 bases lay in between. The CDR3 loop spans 16 amino acids. CDR3 sequence reads: CASSNPRESPFGEQYF. The CDR3 DNA is TGTGCCAGCAGTAATCCAAGGGAGAGTCCCTTTGGGGAGCAGTACTTC.

The chain is built from TRBV5-4 and TRBJ2-1, with D perhaps matching TRBD2 (5 bases). The CDR3 has 16 residues. From germline, CDR1 is SGHNT and CDR2 YYREEE (reference sequence). The V gene lost 2 bases and the J gene lost 5 bases, with 17 bases spanning the gap. The CDR3 sequence is CASSFDPGIGDNEQFF. The CDR3 region has the DNA TGTGCCAGCAGCTTTGACCCGGGGATTGGTGACAATGAGCAGTTCTTC. Together with reference TRBV5-4 and TRBJ2-1, the CDR3 gives the full variable domain: ETGVTQSPTHLIKTRGQQVTLRCSSQSGHNTVSWYQQALGQGPQFIFQYYREEENGRGNFPPRFSGLQFPNYSSELNVNALELDDSALYLCASSFDPGIGDNEQFFGPGTRLTVL.

The chain links TRBV7-9 to TRBJ2-7; 10 nucleotides align to TRBD2. The V and J ends lost 5 bases and 4 bases, in that order; junction bases with no gene match: 8. This CDR3 is 15 amino acids long. Germline CDR1 SEHNR, CDR2 FQNEAQ (reference sequence). CDR3: CASSPVSSGRYEQYF. The CDR3 coding sequence is TGTGCCAGCAGCCCGGTCTCTAGCGGGAGATACGAGCAGTACTTC.

This chain connects TRBV7-2 to TRBJ1-6, with 8 bases aligning to TRBD1. After removal of 0 bases from V and 4 bases from J, the junction contained 2 bases not matched to a gene. The CDR3 covers 16 residues. Germline V gene lookup returns CDR1 SGHTA and CDR2 FQGNSA. The CDR3 loop reads CASSLAGQEYNSPLHF. The CDR3 coding sequence is TGTGCCAGCAGCTTAGCGGGACAGGAGTATAATTCACCCCTCCACTTT.

The CDR3 loop reads CASSSSRDRAHIQYF. The CDR3, as DNA: TGTGCCAGCAGCTCGTCCCGGGACAGGGCCCACATTCAGTACTTC. The chain couples TRBV7-2 to TRBJ2-4, with TRBD1 matching 9 bases. J gave up 8 bases and V 4 bases, and 9 bases lay outside the gene matches. Germline V gene sequence: CDR1 SGHTA, CDR2 FQGNSA. The CDR3 has 15 amino acids.

This CDR3 is CASSPNLAAEAFF. The CDR3 DNA is TGTGCCAGCAGCCCGAACCTCGCGGCTGAAGCTTTCTTT. The rearrangement links TRBV7-9 to TRBJ1-1; no reliable D call. The CDR3 runs to 13 residues. Trimming cost V 5 bases and J 6 bases, with 13 bases left between them. Germline V gene lookup returns CDR1 SEHNR and CDR2 FQNEAQ (reference sequence).

The chain couples TRBV7-6 to TRBJ2-7, with D possibly being TRBD2 (6 bases). Germline V gene sequence: CDR1 SGHVS, CDR2 FNYEAQ. The V gene lost 5 bases and the J gene lost 2 bases, with 22 bases spanning the gap. The CDR3 runs 17 residues. The CDR3 region is CASSPGVGLKKPYEQYF. As DNA, the CDR3 is TGTGCCAGCAGCCCGGGGGTGGGCCTCAAAAAACCCTACGAGCAGTACTTC.

This clone appeared a single time. The chain joins TRBV11-2 to TRBJ2-2; D is unresolved. Germline V gene sequence: CDR1 SGHAT, CDR2 FQNNGV. The CDR3 contains 13 residues. With 0 bases removed from V and 4 bases from J, the gap between germline ends came to 3 bases. The CDR3 region is CASSLDFTGELFF. Written as DNA, the CDR3 is TGTGCCAGCAGCTTAGACTTCACCGGGGAGCTGTTTTTT. The variable domain in full, completed from reference TRBV11-2 and TRBJ2-2, reads EAGVAQSPRYKIIEKRQSVAFWCNPISGHATLYWYQQILGQGPKLLIQFQNNGVVDDSQLPKDRFSAERLKGVDSTLKIQPAKLEDSAVYLCASSLDFTGELFFGEGSRLTVL.

Here the CDR3 DNA reads TGTGCCAGTAGTAAAGGGAGCGGAGGGGTCCACGAGCAGTACTTC. This sequence encodes CASSKGSGGVHEQYF. The chain links TRBV19 to TRBJ2-7; D may be TRBD2 (6 bases). V was trimmed by 4 bases and J by 5 bases, leaving 18 bases between them. In germline, CDR1 is LNHDA, CDR2 SQIVND (reference sequence). The CDR3 totals 15 residues.

This sequence joins TRBV2 and TRBJ2-2, with 10 nucleotides matching TRBD1. Germline V gene sequence: CDR1 SNHLY, CDR2 FYNNEI. After removal of 5 bases from V and 1 base from J, the junction contained 7 bases not matched to a gene. This CDR3 is built from 17 residues. Written as DNA, the CDR3 is TGTGCCAGCAGTCCCTCCCGGGACAGGGGGAACACCGGGGAGCTGTTTTTT. It yields the protein CASSPSRDRGNTGELFF.

This chain connects TRBV27 to TRBJ1-1, with 8 bases aligning to TRBD1. V was clipped by 10 bases and J by 2 bases; unmatched bases: 12. The CDR3 is 15 amino acids. In germline, CDR1 is MNHEY, CDR2 SMNVEV (reference sequence). CDR3 region: CATNNRGGQNTEAFF. For the CDR3, the DNA is TGTGCCACCAACAACAGGGGGGGCCAAAACACTGAAGCTTTCTTT.

This clone was found once. The chain recombines TRBV4-1 with TRBJ2-7, with 14 bases fitting TRBD2. Germline CDR1 reads MGHRA; CDR2 reads YSYEKL. The CDR3 runs to 15 residues. V dropped 4 bases and J dropped 7; count of bases not matched to a gene: 6. This chain's CDR3 is CASSPGLAGVGEQYF. CDR3 bases: TGCGCCAGCAGCCCGGGACTAGCGGGAGTGGGGGAGCAGTACTTC.

Points on this clone: The same CDR3 arises from other DNA sequences in this sample as well. V gene TRBV27 combines with J gene TRBJ1-1; D ambiguous. Looked up from germline, CDR1 is MNHEY and CDR2 is SMNVEV (reference sequence). The V end was cut by 0 bases, the J end by 0 bases, with 5 bases between. The CDR3 contains 14 residues. This CDR3 reads CASSLSGLNTEAFF. CDR3 nucleotide sequence: TGTGCCAGCAGTTTATCGGGCTTGAACACTGAAGCTTTCTTT.

V is TRBV4-2 and J is TRBJ1-5; a weak D match, TRBD1 (6 bases). CDR3 length equals 14 residues. Germline-derived CDR1 and CDR2 are LGHNA and YNFKEQ. The ends were cut back, 2 bases at V and 5 bases at J, with 10 bases in the middle. The CDR3 loop reads CASSQLTGDQPQHF. CDR3 DNA: TGTGCCAGCAGCCAATTGACAGGTGATCAGCCCCAGCATTTT.

The V and J genes are TRBV19 and TRBJ2-1; 7 bases match TRBD2. CDR3 length: 15 residues. J gave up 8 bases and V 1 base, and 8 bases lay outside the gene matches. The germline V gene has CDR1 LNHDA and CDR2 SQIVND (reference sequence). CDR3 DNA: TGTGCCAGTAGTATAGGCGGGAGAGGTGGTGATGAGCAGTTCTTC. This translates into CASSIGGRGGDEQFF.

This rearrangement joins TRBV9 to TRBJ2-1, with D unresolved. V was shortened by 2 bases and J by 5 bases, with 5 bases between the two germline ends. The CDR3 spans 12 residues. CDR1 and CDR2 from the germline V gene are SGDLS and YYNGEE. The CDR3 protein is CASSVGNNEQFF. The CDR3 nucleotides are TGTGCCAGCAGCGTGGGAAACAATGAGCAGTTCTTC. The full variable domain, rest sourced from reference TRBV9 and TRBJ2-1, is DSGVTQTPKHLITATGQRVTLRCSPRSGDLSVYWYQQSLDQGLQFLIQYYNGEERAKGNILERFSAQQFPDLHSELNLSSLELGDSALYFCASSVGNNEQFFGPGTRLTVL.

V usage is TRBV5-4 and J usage is TRBJ1-2; 11 nucleotides line up with TRBD1. Looked up from germline, CDR1 is SGHNT and CDR2 is YYREEE (reference sequence). V shed 0 bases and J 8 bases; nucleotides not matched to a gene: 21. The CDR3 consists of 20 residues. DNA for the CDR3: TGTGCCAGCAGCTTGGCCGGCTGGCGGGACAGGGGGTCCCTTAGGGAAGGCTACACCTTC. This codes for CASSLAGWRDRGSLREGYTF. The variable domain in full, with the rest retrieved from reference TRBV5-4 and TRBJ1-2, is ETGVTQSPTHLIKTRGQQVTLRCSSQSGHNTVSWYQQALGQGPQFIFQYYREEENGRGNFPPRFSGLQFPNYSSELNVNALELDDSALYLCASSLAGWRDRGSLREGYTFGSGTRLTVV.